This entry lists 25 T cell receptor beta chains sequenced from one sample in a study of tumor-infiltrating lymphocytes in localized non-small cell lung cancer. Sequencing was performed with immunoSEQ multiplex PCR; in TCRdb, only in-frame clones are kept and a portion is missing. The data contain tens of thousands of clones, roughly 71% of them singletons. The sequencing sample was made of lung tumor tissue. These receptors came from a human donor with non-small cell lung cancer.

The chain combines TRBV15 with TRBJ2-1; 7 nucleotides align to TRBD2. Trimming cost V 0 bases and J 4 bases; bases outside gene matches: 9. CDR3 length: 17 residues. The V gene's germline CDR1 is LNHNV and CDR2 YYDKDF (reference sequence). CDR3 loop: CATSREVRSSGYNEQFF. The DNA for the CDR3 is TGTGCCACCAGCAGAGAAGTCAGGTCTAGCGGTTACAATGAGCAGTTCTTC.

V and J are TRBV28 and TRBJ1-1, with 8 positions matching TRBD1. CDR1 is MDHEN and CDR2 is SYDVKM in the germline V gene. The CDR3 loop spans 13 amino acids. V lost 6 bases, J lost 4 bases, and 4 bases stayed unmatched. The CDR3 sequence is CASRTGGVTEAFF. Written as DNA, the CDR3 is TGTGCCAGCAGAACAGGGGGAGTCACTGAAGCTTTCTTT.

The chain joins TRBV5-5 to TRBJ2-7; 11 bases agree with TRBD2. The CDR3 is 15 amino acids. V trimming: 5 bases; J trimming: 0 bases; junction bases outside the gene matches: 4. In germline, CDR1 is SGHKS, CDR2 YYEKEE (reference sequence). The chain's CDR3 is CASSSTSGSSYEQYF. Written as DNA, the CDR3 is TGTGCCAGCAGTAGTACTAGCGGGAGCTCCTACGAGCAGTACTTC.

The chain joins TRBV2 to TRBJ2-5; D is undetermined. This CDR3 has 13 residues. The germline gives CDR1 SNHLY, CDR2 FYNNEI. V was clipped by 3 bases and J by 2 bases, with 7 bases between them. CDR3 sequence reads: CASSEMVQETQYF. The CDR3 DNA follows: TGTGCCAGCAGTGAGATGGTTCAAGAGACCCAGTACTTC.

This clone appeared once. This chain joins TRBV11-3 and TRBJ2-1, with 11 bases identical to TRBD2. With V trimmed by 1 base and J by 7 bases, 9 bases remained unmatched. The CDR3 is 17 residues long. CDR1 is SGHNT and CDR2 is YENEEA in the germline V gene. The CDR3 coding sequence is TGTGCCAGCAGCTTAGGGGGTTTTAGCGGGAGGGCTAATGAGCAGTTCTTC. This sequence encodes CASSLGGFSGRANEQFF.

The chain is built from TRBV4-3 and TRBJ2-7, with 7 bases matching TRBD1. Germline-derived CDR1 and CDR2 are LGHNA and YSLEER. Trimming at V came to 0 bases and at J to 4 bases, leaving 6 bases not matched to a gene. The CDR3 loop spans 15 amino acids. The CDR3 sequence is CASSQDRTGTYEQYF. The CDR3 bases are TGCGCCAGCAGCCAAGATCGGACAGGTACTTACGAGCAGTACTTC.

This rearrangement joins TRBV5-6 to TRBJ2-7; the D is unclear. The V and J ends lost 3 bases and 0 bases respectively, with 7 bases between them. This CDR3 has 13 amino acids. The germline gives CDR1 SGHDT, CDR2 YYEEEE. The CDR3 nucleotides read TGTGCCAGCAGCTCGTGGCTCTCCTACGAGCAGTACTTC. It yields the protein CASSSWLSYEQYF.

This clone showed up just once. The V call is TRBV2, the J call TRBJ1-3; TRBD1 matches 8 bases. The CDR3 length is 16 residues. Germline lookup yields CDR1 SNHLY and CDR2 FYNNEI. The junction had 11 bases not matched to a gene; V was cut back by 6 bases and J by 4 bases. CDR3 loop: CASSPTGGTGGNTIYF. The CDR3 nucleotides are TGTGCCAGCAGCCCCACCGGTGGGACAGGCGGAAACACCATATATTTT.

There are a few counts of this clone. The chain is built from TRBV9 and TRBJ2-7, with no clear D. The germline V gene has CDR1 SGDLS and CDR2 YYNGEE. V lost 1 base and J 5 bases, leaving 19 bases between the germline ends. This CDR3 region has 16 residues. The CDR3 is CASSVKSRPPINEQYF. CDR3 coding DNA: TGTGCCAGCAGCGTAAAGTCTAGACCTCCCATTAACGAGCAGTACTTC.

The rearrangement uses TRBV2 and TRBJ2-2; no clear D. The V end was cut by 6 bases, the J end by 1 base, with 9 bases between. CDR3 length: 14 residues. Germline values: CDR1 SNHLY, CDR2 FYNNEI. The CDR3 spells CASRKDRNTGELFF. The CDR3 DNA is TGTGCCAGCAGAAAGGACCGGAACACCGGGGAGCTGTTTTTT.

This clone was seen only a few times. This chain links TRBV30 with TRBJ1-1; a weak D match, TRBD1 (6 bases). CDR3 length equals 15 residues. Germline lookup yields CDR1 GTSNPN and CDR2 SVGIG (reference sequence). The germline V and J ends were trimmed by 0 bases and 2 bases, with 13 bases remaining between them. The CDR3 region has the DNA TGTGCCTGGAGTGTACTGGCCAGGGGTAACACTGAAGCTTTCTTT. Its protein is CAWSVLARGNTEAFF.

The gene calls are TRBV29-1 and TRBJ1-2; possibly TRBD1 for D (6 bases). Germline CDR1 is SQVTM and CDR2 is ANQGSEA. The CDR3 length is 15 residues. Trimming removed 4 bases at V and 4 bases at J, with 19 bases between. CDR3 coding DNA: TGCAGCGTTGGGGGGGACGGGGGCGTTTTCTATGGCTACACCTTC. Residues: CSVGGDGGVFYGYTF.

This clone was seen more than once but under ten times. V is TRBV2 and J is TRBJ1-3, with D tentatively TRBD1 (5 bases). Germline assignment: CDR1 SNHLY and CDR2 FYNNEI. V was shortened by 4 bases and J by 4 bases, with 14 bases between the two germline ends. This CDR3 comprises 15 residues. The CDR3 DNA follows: TGTGCCAGCAGTGGGGGGGGACTAATAGGAAACACCATATATTTT. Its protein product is CASSGGGLIGNTIYF.

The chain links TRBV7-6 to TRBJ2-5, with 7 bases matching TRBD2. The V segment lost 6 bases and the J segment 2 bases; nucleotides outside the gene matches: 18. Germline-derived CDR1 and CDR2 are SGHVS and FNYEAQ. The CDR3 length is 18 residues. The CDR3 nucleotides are TGTGCCAGCAGATTCCGGGGTGGGCTAGCGGATCGTCAAGAGACCCAGTACTTC. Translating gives CASRFRGGLADRQETQYF.

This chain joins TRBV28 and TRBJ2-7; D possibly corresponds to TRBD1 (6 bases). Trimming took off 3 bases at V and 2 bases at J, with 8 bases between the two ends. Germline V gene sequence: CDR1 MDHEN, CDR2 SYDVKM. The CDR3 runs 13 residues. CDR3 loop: CASSLDSAYEQYF. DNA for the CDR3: TGTGCCAGCAGTTTGGACAGTGCCTACGAGCAGTACTTC. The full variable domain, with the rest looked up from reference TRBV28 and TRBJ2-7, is DVKVTQSSRYLVKRTGEKVFLECVQDMDHENMFWYRQDPGLGLRLIYFSYDVKMKEKGDIPEGYSVSREKKERFSLILESASTNQTSMYLCASSLDSAYEQYFGPGTRLTVT.

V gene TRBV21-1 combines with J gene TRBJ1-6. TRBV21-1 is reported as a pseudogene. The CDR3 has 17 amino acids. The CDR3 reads CASSRYLATHHNSPLHF. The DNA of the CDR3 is TGTGCCAGCAGCAGATATTTAGCTACACATCATAATTCACCCCTCCACTTT.

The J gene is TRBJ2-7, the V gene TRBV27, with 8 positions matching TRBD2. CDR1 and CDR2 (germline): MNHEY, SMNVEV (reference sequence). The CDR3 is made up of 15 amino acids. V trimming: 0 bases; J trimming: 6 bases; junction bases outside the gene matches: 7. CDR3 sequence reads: CASSLSRLAGSEQYF. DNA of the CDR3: TGTGCCAGCAGTTTATCGAGGCTAGCGGGTTCCGAGCAGTACTTC.

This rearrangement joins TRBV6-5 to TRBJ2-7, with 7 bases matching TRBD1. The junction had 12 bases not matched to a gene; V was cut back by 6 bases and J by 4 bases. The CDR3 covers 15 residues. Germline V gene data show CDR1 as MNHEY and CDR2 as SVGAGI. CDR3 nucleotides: TGTGCCAGCAGAACGGGGTCTGGGACAGCTTACGAGCAGTACTTC. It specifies CASRTGSGTAYEQYF.

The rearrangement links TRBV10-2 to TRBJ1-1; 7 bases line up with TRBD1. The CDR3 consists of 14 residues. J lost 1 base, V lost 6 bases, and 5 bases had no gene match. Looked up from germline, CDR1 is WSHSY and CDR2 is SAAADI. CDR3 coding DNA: TGCGCCAGCAGGAACAGGGGATCGAACACTGAAGCTTTCTTT. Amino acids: CASRNRGSNTEAFF.

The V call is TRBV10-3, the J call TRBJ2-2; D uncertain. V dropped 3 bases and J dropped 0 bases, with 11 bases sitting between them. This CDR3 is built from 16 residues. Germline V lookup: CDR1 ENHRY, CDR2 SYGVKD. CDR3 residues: CAISEGNLANTGELFF. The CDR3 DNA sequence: TGTGCCATCAGTGAAGGAAACCTCGCGAACACCGGGGAGCTGTTTTTT.

CDR3 amino acids: CSVGLPSHEQYF. DNA of the CDR3: TGCAGCGTTGGCCTCCCGTCCCACGAGCAGTACTTC. The chain uses TRBV29-1 and TRBJ2-7; D unclear. V was shortened by 4 bases and J by 5 bases, with 12 bases between the two germline ends. This CDR3 comprises 12 residues. Germline assignment: CDR1 SQVTM and CDR2 ANQGSEA.

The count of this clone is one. The chain's CDR3 is CASSYSGKRSSYEQYF. For the CDR3, the DNA is TGTGCCAGCAGTTACTCAGGCAAGCGCAGCTCCTACGAGCAGTACTTC. The chain combines TRBV6-5 with TRBJ2-7; D is ambiguous. The CDR3 covers 16 residues. Germline lookup yields CDR1 MNHEY and CDR2 SVGAGI. Trimming left V 0 bases short and J 0 bases short, with 12 bases between.

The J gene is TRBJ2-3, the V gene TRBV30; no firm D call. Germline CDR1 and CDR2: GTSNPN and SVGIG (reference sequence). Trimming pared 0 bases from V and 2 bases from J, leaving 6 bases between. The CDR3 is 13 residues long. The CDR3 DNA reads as TGTGCCTGGAGTGTACAACTCACAGATACGCAGTATTTT. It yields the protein CAWSVQLTDTQYF.

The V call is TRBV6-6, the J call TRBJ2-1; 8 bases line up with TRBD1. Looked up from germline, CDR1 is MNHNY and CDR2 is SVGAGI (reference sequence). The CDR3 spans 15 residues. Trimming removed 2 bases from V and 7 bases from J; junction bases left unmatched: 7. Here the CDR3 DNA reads TGTGCCAGCAGTTACGGACAGGGTTTAGAAAATGAGCAGTTCTTC. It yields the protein CASSYGQGLENEQFF.

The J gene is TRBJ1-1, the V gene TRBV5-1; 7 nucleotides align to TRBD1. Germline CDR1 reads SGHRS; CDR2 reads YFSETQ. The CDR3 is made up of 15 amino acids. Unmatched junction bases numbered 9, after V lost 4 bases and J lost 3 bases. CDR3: CASSLAGRGDTEAFF. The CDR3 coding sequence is TGCGCCAGCAGCCTCGCGGGCAGGGGGGACACTGAAGCTTTCTTT.